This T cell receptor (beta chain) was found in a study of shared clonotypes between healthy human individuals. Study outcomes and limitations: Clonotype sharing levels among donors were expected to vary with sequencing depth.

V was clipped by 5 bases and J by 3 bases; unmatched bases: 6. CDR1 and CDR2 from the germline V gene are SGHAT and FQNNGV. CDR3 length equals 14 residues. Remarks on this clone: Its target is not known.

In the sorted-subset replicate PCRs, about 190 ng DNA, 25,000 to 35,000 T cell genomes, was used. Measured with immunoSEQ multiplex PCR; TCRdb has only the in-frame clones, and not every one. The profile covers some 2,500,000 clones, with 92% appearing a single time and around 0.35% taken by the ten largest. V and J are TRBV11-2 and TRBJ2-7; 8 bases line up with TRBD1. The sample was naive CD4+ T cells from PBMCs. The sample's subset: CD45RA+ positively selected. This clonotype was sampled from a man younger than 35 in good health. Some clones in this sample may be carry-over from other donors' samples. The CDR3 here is CASSIRGPDYEQYF. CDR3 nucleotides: TGTGCCAGCAGCATCAGGGGGCCGGACTACGAGCAGTACTTC.